Below are 11 T cell receptor beta chains sequenced from a single sample in a study of cytomegalovirus exposure and HLA in healthy donors (TCRdb year 2017). The library relied on the immunoSEQ multiplex PCR assay. For the multiplex PCR, a mixture combining 60 forward primers for TCR Vbeta segments and 13 reverse primers for TCR Jbeta segments was used. Drawn from immuneACCESS, this table holds only the in-frame rearrangements with V and J called that TCRdb kept. Clones are partly lost; checked studies trace under half to an unresolved V gene and leave the rest unexplained. In this sample the table shows under 150,000 clones, 75% to 90% of which occur a single time. The ten largest account for about 7% of the sample. Specimen: PBMCs. Every receptor here comes from a woman in her 30s in good health and CMV-seropositive.

The count of this clone is one. The V gene is TRBV9, the J gene TRBJ1-2; D gene uncertain. Germline lookup yields CDR1 SGDLS and CDR2 YYNGEE. The V gene lost 3 bases and the J gene lost 3 bases, with 18 bases spanning the gap. The CDR3 contains 16 residues. The DNA of the CDR3 is TGTGCCAGCAGCGAGCGAGGAGGTACGGAGGACTATGGCTACACCTTC. Translating it yields CASSERGGTEDYGYTF.

The chain combines TRBV18 with TRBJ2-3, with 9 bases identical to TRBD2. CDR1 KGHSH and CDR2 LQKENI come from the germline V gene. J was trimmed by 6 bases and V by 3 bases; bases with no gene match: 7. This CDR3 is built from 15 residues. This CDR3 is CASSPPSSGGDTQYF. Here the CDR3 DNA reads TGTGCCAGCTCACCCCCCTCAAGCGGGGGGGATACGCAGTATTTT.

The chain recombines TRBV5-1 with TRBJ2-2, with 9 bases aligning to TRBD1. Per the germline V gene, CDR1 is SGHRS and CDR2 is YFSETQ. Germline trimming cut 4 bases from V and 0 bases from J; bases unmatched to any gene: 7. CDR3 size: 17 residues. CDR3 sequence: CASSPPGQGTNTGELFF. DNA of the CDR3: TGCGCCAGCAGCCCTCCCGGACAGGGGACGAACACCGGGGAGCTGTTTTTT.

V gene TRBV9 combines with J gene TRBJ2-3; TRBD2 aligns across 14 bases. CDR1 is SGDLS and CDR2 is YYNGEE in the germline V gene. With 2 bases clipped from V and 6 bases from J, the junction kept 11 bases outside the gene matches. There are 18 residues in the CDR3. The CDR3 loop is CASSVAIGTSGSGDTQYF. The DNA for the CDR3 is TGTGCCAGCAGCGTGGCGATCGGGACTAGCGGGAGTGGGGATACGCAGTATTTT.

The gene calls are TRBV6-6 and TRBJ2-7, with D tentatively TRBD2 (6 bases). This CDR3 is 14 amino acids long. V lost 5 bases to trimming and J lost 0 bases, with 11 bases between them. CDR1 is MNHNY and CDR2 is SVGAGI in the germline V gene (reference sequence). The CDR3 DNA reads as TGTGCCAGCAGTCGGGACTTAAGCTCCTACGAGCAGTACTTC. As protein: CASSRDLSSYEQYF.

The J gene is TRBJ2-1, the V gene TRBV9; the D gene is possibly TRBD2 (6 bases). The CDR3 has 13 amino acids. Germline V gene lookup returns CDR1 SGDLS and CDR2 YYNGEE. V was cut by 4 bases and J by 6 bases, with 11 bases left in between. The CDR3 loop is CASSLAGSNEQFF. The CDR3 DNA sequence: TGTGCCAGCAGCTTGGCGGGATCCAATGAGCAGTTCTTC.

This clone appeared once. The rearrangement links TRBV6-1 to TRBJ2-3, with 8 bases that match TRBD2. J gave up 3 bases and V 2 bases, and 7 bases lay outside the gene matches. The CDR3 sequence is 16 residues long. The germline gives CDR1 MNHNS, CDR2 SASEGT. CDR3 sequence: CASSERGGGWTDTQYF. CDR3 coding DNA: TGTGCCAGCAGTGAACGGGGGGGCGGATGGACAGATACGCAGTATTTT.

The rearrangement uses TRBV6-5 and TRBJ2-6; D not certain. Trimming left V 2 bases short and J 1 base short, with 3 bases between. This CDR3 has 14 residues. Germline values: CDR1 MNHEY, CDR2 SVGAGI. CDR3 bases: TGTGCCAGCAGTTACCAATCTGGGGCCAACGTCCTGACTTTC. This translates into CASSYQSGANVLTF.

The chain couples TRBV30 to TRBJ2-5, with 10 bases that match TRBD1. Germline CDR1 is GTSNPN and CDR2 is SVGIG (reference sequence). The CDR3 extends over 15 amino acids. J gave up 0 bases and V 1 base, and 2 bases lay outside the gene matches. Written as DNA, the CDR3 is TGTGCCTGGAGTGGGGGACAGGGGTACCAAGAGACCCAGTACTTC. The encoded protein is CAWSGGQGYQETQYF.

The genes are TRBV6-1 and TRBJ2-1, with D perhaps matching TRBD2 (6 bases). Per germline, CDR1 MNHNS and CDR2 SASEGT. The CDR3 covers 14 residues. V lost 10 bases to trimming and J lost 8 bases, with 21 bases between them. CDR3 region: CATLLLGGTHEQFF. CDR3 coding DNA: TGTGCCACCCTACTCCTGGGGGGAACGCATGAGCAGTTCTTC.

The CDR3 loop reads CASSLQGREQYF. The CDR3 DNA sequence: TGCGCCAGCAGCTTGCAGGGGCGAGAGCAGTACTTC. J is TRBJ2-7 and V is TRBV5-1, with D tentatively TRBD1 (6 bases). With 1 base removed from V and 7 bases from J, the gap between germline ends came to 9 bases. This CDR3 contains 12 residues. Looked up from germline, CDR1 is SGHRS and CDR2 is YFSETQ.